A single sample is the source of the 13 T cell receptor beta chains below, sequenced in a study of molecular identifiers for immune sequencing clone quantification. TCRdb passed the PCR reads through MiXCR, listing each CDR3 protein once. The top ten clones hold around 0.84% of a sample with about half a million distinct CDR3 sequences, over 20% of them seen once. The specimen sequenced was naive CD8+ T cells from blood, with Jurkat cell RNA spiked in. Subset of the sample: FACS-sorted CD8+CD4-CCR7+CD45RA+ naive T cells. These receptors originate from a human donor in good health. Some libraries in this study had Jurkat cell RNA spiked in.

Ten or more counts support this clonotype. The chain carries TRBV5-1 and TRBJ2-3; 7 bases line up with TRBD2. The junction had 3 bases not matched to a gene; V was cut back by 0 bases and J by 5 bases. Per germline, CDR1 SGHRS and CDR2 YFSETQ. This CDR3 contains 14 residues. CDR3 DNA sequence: TGCGCCAGCAGCTTGGAGACGGGAGGAGATACGCAGTATTTT. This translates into CASSLETGGDTQYF.

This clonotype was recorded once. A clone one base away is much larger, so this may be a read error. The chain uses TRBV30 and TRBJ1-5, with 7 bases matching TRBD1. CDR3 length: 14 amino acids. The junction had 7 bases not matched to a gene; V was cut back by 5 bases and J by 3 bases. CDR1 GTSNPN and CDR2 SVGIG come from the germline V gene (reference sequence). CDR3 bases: TGTGCCTGGTGCGGAGGGGGCTACAATCAGCCCCAGCATTTT. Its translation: CAWCGGGYNQPQHF.

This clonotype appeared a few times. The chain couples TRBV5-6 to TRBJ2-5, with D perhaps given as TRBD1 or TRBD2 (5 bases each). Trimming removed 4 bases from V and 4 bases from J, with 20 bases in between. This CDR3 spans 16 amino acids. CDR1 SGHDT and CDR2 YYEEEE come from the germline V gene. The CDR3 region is CASSRGGPRGPETQYF. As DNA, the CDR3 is TGTGCCAGCAGCCGGGGCGGACCCAGAGGGCCAGAGACCCAGTACTTC.

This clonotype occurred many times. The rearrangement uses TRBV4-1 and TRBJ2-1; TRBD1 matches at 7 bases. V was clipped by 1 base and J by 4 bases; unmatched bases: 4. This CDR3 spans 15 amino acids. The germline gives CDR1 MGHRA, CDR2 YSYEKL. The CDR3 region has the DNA TGCGCCAGCAGCCAAGTACGACAGGGATACAATGAGCAGTTCTTC. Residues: CASSQVRQGYNEQFF.

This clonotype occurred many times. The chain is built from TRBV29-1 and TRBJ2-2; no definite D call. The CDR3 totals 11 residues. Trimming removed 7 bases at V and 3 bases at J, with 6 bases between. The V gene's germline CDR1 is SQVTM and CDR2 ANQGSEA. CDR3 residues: CSASDTGELFF. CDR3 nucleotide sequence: TGCAGCGCGTCGGACACCGGGGAGCTGTTTTTT.

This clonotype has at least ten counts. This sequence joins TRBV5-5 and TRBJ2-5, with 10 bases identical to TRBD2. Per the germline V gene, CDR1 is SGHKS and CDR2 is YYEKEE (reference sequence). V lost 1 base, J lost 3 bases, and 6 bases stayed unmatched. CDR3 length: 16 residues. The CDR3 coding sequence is TGTGCCAGCAGCTTGTTTGCTAGCGGGGGAGAAGAGACCCAGTACTTC. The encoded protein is CASSLFASGGEETQYF.

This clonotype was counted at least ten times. The CDR3 DNA is TGTGCCAGCAGTCTCACGACTAGCGGACAAGAGACCCAGTACTTC. Encoded protein: CASSLTTSGQETQYF. The V call is TRBV12-3 or TRBV12-4, the J call TRBJ2-5; the match to TRBD2 covers 9 bases. The CDR3 length is 15 residues. Germline trimming cut 5 bases from V and 2 bases from J; bases unmatched to any gene: 6.

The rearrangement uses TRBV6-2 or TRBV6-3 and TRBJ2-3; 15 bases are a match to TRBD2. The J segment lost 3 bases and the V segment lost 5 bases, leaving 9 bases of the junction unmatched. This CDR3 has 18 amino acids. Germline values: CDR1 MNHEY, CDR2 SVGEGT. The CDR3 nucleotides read TGTGCCAGCAGTCACACCGGACTAGCGGGAGGGCCGACAGATACGCAGTATTTT. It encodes CASSHTGLAGGPTDTQYF.

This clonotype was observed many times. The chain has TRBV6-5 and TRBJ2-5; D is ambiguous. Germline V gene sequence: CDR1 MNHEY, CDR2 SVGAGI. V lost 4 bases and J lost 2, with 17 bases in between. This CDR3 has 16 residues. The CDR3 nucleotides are TGTGCCAGCAGTTTTGGGCTCGGACCGATGCAAGAGACCCAGTACTTC. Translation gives CASSFGLGPMQETQYF.

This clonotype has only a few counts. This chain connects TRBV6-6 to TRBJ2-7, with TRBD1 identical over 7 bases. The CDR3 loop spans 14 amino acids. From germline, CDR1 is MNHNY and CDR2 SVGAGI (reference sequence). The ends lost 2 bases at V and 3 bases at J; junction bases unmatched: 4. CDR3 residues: CASSYGTDIYEQYF. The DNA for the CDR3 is TGTGCCAGCAGTTACGGGACAGACATCTACGAGCAGTACTTC.

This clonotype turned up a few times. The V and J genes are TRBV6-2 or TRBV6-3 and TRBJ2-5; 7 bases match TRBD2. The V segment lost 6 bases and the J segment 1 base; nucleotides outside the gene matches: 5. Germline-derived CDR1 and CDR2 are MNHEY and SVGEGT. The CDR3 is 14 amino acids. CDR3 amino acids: CASRLASLQETQYF. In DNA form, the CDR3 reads TGTGCCAGCAGACTAGCGTCACTCCAAGAGACCCAGTACTTC.

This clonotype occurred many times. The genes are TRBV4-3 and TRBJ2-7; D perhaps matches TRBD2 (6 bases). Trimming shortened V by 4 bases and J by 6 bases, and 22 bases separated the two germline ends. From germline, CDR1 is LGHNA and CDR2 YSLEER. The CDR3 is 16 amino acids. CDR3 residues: CASSPSRGGSGSEQYF. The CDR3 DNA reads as TGCGCCAGCAGCCCGTCGCGGGGCGGATCAGGGAGCGAGCAGTACTTC.

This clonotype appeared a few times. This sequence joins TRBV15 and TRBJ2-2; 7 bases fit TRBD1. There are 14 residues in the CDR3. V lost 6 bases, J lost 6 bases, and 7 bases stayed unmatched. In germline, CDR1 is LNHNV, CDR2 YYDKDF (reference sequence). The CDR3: CATRSTGLAGELFF. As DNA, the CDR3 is TGTGCCACCAGATCGACAGGGTTGGCCGGGGAGCTGTTTTTT. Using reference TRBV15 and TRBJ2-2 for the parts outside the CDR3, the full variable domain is DAMVIQNPRYQVTQFGKPVTLSCSQTLNHNVMYWYQQKSSQAPKLLFHYYDKDFNNEADTPDNFQSRRPNTSFCFLDIRSPGLGDTAMYLCATRSTGLAGELFFGEGSRLTVL.